One and the same sample provided the 8 T cell receptor beta chains below, sequenced in a study of blood T cell repertoires in COVID-19. Method: immunoSEQ multiplex PCR; TCRdb's copy keeps in-frame clones and lacks some. The sample yields approximately 170,000 clones, around four fifths seen once. The sample was PBMCs or T cells enriched from blood (not recorded which). The receptor source for this set is a woman aged 45-65 years who had recovered from COVID-19.

The rearrangement links TRBV18 to TRBJ2-1, with D possibly matching TRBD1 (5 bases). V dropped 4 bases and J dropped 7 bases, with 11 bases sitting between them. Germline values: CDR1 KGHSH, CDR2 LQKENI. This CDR3 has 13 amino acids. CDR3 in amino acids: CASSQDSSNEQFF. The CDR3 DNA reads TGTGCCAGCTCACAAGACAGCTCTAATGAGCAGTTCTTC.

A single count supports this clone. The chain uses TRBV7-2 and TRBJ1-3; D is undetermined. This CDR3 contains 17 residues. V lost 1 base and J 0 bases, leaving 13 bases between the germline ends. In germline, CDR1 is SGHTA, CDR2 FQGNSA. CDR3 nucleotide sequence: TGTGCCAGCAGCTTAGGTGGTCCACTTATCTCTGGAAACACCATATATTTT. This sequence encodes CASSLGGPLISGNTIYF.

This sequence joins TRBV7-9 and TRBJ1-6; 9 nucleotides agree with TRBD1. CDR3 size: 16 residues. Germline CDR1 SEHNR, CDR2 FQNEAQ (reference sequence). The V segment lost 7 bases and the J segment 6 bases; nucleotides outside the gene matches: 10. The CDR3 loop reads CASNIDTDRGNSPLHF. CDR3 DNA sequence: TGTGCCAGCAACATCGACACGGACAGGGGTAATTCACCCCTCCACTTT.

This chain links TRBV5-1 with TRBJ2-3; TRBD2 is a possible D gene (7 bases). Germline V gene data show CDR1 as SGHRS and CDR2 as YFSETQ. V lost 0 bases to trimming and J lost 3 bases, with 8 bases between them. The CDR3 has 14 residues. CDR3: CASSLEGGTDTQYF. CDR3 DNA: TGCGCCAGCAGCTTGGAGGGGGGGACAGATACGCAGTATTTT.

CDR3 region: CASSLVGAPQETQYF. The CDR3 bases are TGTGCCAGCAGCTTAGTAGGGGCACCTCAAGAGACCCAGTACTTC. The chain couples TRBV7-9 to TRBJ2-5, with D tentatively TRBD1 (5 bases). Trimming removed 1 base at V and 2 bases at J, with 11 bases between. CDR1 is SEHNR, CDR2 FQNEAQ, per germline (reference sequence). This CDR3 has 15 residues.

The rearrangement uses TRBV6-2 or TRBV6-3 and TRBJ1-4, with D unclear. V was clipped by 0 bases and J by 10 bases, with 6 bases between them. CDR3 length equals 12 residues. Germline assignment: CDR1 MNHEY and CDR2 SVGEGT. CDR3 nucleotides: TGTGCCAGCAGTTACTCGTCGGGAAAACTGTTTTTT. Amino acids: CASSYSSGKLFF.

The chain combines TRBV9 with TRBJ1-3; 7 nucleotides align to TRBD1. The ends lost 4 bases at V and 7 bases at J; junction bases unmatched: 8. The CDR3 length is 14 residues. CDR1 is SGDLS, CDR2 YYNGEE, per germline. CDR3 in amino acids: CASSQTGQPNTIYF. CDR3 nucleotide sequence: TGTGCCAGCAGCCAAACGGGACAGCCCAACACCATATATTTT. Full variable domain (rest looked up from reference TRBV9 and TRBJ1-3): DSGVTQTPKHLITATGQRVTLRCSPRSGDLSVYWYQQSLDQGLQFLIQYYNGEERAKGNILERFSAQQFPDLHSELNLSSLELGDSALYFCASSQTGQPNTIYFGEGSWLTVV.

This chain joins TRBV28 and TRBJ1-2; D not certain. The CDR3 spans 14 residues. V lost 3 bases to trimming and J lost 0 bases, with 8 bases between them. Germline V CDR1 and CDR2: MDHEN, SYDVKM. The CDR3 DNA sequence: TGTGCCAGCAGTTTGCCGGGTTCTAACTATGGCTACACCTTC. Translating it yields CASSLPGSNYGYTF.